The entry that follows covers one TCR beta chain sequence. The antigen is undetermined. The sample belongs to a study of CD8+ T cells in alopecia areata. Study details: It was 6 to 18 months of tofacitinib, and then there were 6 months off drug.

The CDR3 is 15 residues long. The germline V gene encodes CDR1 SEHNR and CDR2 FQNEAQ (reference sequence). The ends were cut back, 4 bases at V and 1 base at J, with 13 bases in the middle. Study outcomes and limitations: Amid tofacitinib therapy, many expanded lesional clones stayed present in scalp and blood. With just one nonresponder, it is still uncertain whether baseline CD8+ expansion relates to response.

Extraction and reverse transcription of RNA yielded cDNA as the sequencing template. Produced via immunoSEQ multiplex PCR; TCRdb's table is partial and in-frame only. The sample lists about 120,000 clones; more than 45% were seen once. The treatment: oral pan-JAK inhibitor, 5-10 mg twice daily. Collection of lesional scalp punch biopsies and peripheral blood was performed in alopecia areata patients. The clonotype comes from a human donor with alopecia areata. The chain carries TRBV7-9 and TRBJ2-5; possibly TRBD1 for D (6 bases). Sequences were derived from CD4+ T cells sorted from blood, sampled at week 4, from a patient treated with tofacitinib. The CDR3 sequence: CASSSDSTLQETQYF. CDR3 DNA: TGTGCCAGCAGCTCGGACAGCACGCTCCAAGAGACCCAGTACTTC.